The 18 T cell receptor beta chains reported below all come from one sample, sequenced in a study of T-cell reconstitution after alpha-beta-depleted transplantation in children listed by TCRdb under 2016. The receptor library was made with PCR. TCRdb names Illumina HiSeq 2500 as the instrument used. To normalize quantification of the TCRbeta repertoire, the TCR libraries were built with molecular barcoding that relied on unique molecular identifiers. TCRdb passed the public sequencing reads through fastp at Q25 and MiXCR, retaining productive beta sequences. Every CDR3 protein is listed once, alongside the most common genes and DNA of its rows. The sample contains 600,000 to 700,000 distinct CDR3 sequences, roughly 15% of them found a single time. The leading ten clones occupy around 0.96% of the sample. Material: PBMCs from the stem cell graft donor, obtained from the stem cell graft. These TCRs come from a human donor who donated a stem cell graft to a child with acute myeloid leukemia.

This clonotype was detected many times. The DNA of the CDR3 is TGTGCCACCAGCAGAGGAGACAGCAGCTACGAGCAGTACTTC. This sequence encodes CATSRGDSSYEQYF. The chain couples TRBV15 to TRBJ2-7; D might be TRBD1 (5 bases). The CDR3 has 14 residues. Germline assignment: CDR1 LNHNV and CDR2 YYDKDF (reference sequence). V lost 1 base to trimming and J lost 3 bases, with 10 bases between them.

J is TRBJ2-7 and V is TRBV4-3; tentative D call: TRBD2 (6 bases). The CDR3 is 14 amino acids. Trimming removed 0 bases at V and 3 bases at J, with 9 bases between. In germline, CDR1 is LGHNA, CDR2 YSLEER. The CDR3 DNA reads TGCGCCAGCAGCCAAGACGGGGGAATCTACGAGCAGTACTTC. Translating gives CASSQDGGIYEQYF.

This clonotype was found a few times. The V call is TRBV7-2, the J call TRBJ2-3, with 8 bases lining up with TRBD2. With V trimmed by 7 bases and J by 5 bases, 14 bases remained unmatched. In germline, CDR1 is SGHTA, CDR2 FQGNSA. The CDR3 has 16 residues. CDR3 in amino acids: CASTSKKGLEEDTQYF. In nucleotides, the CDR3 is TGTGCCAGCACCTCAAAAAAGGGACTAGAGGAAGATACGCAGTATTTT.

This clonotype has more than one count but fewer than ten. The chain couples TRBV6-5 to TRBJ2-3; 7 bases match TRBD1. Germline CDR1 and CDR2: MNHEY and SVGAGI. V was pared by 2 bases and J by 4 bases, with 15 bases of the junction left unmatched. The CDR3 has 18 residues. The CDR3 DNA sequence: TGTGCCAGCAGTTACGCCCCTAGCTTTGAGGGGGCCCCAGATACGCAGTATTTT. It codes for CASSYAPSFEGAPDTQYF.

V is TRBV12-3 or TRBV12-4 and J is TRBJ2-7; D tentatively fits TRBD1 or TRBD2 (6 bases each). The CDR3 is 14 amino acids. Trimming removed 3 bases at V and 0 bases at J, with 9 bases between. The CDR3 nucleotides are TGTGCCAGCAGTTTTTCGGGGGCCTCCTACGAGCAGTACTTC. The encoded protein is CASSFSGASYEQYF.

The chain joins TRBV29-1 to TRBJ1-1; TRBD1 matches at 10 bases. V trimming: 8 bases; J trimming: 4 bases; junction bases outside the gene matches: 7. Germline-derived CDR1 and CDR2 are SQVTM and ANQGSEA. The CDR3 spans 13 residues. DNA for the CDR3: TGCAGCCCCTCGGACAGGGGGAGCACTGAAGCTTTCTTT. Translation gives CSPSDRGSTEAFF.

A few counts support this clonotype. The rearrangement joins TRBV7-3 to TRBJ2-3, with D perhaps matching TRBD2 (5 bases). V was cut by 2 bases and J by 4 bases, with 10 bases left in between. The CDR3 is made up of 14 amino acids. CDR1 SGHTA and CDR2 FQGTGA come from the germline V gene. In DNA form, the CDR3 reads TGTGCCAGCAGCTTAGAAGGACTCTCAGATACGCAGTATTTT. Translated: CASSLEGLSDTQYF.

This clonotype was recorded at least ten times. V gene TRBV29-1 combines with J gene TRBJ1-2, with D possibly matching TRBD1 (5 bases). V lost 1 base to trimming and J lost 6 bases, with 9 bases between them. The CDR3 runs to 12 residues. Germline V gene sequence: CDR1 SQVTM, CDR2 ANQGSEA. CDR3 coding DNA: TGCAGCGTTGAAGGGCAGGGACATGGCTACACCTTC. It encodes CSVEGQGHGYTF.

This rearrangement joins TRBV10-3 to TRBJ2-7; no clear D gene. V was shortened by 3 bases and J by 2 bases, with 5 bases between the two germline ends. The length of the CDR3 is 12 residues. The germline V gene has CDR1 ENHRY and CDR2 SYGVKD. In DNA form, the CDR3 reads TGTGCCATCAGTGATACGACCTACGAGCAGTACGTC. Amino acid sequence: CAISDTTYEQYV.

There are a few counts of this clonotype. The chain carries TRBV9 and TRBJ2-3; the D gene could be TRBD1 or TRBD2 (6 bases each). From germline, CDR1 is SGDLS and CDR2 YYNGEE. The V gene lost 4 bases and the J gene lost 5 bases, with 14 bases spanning the gap. The CDR3 is 14 amino acids. The CDR3 DNA reads TGTGCCAGCAGCCCAGGAGGGGGTAAAGATACGCAGTATTTT. This codes for CASSPGGGKDTQYF.

The rearrangement uses TRBV15 and TRBJ1-5; 8 bases match TRBD1. Germline V gene sequence: CDR1 LNHNV, CDR2 YYDKDF (reference sequence). The CDR3 covers 15 residues. With V trimmed by 0 bases and J by 5 bases, 3 bases remained unmatched. The CDR3 DNA reads as TGTGCCACCAGCAGAGACAGGGGGCGGGATCAGCCCCAGCATTTT. Residues: CATSRDRGRDQPQHF. Looking up the rest from reference TRBV15 and TRBJ1-5 gives the full variable domain: DAMVIQNPRYQVTQFGKPVTLSCSQTLNHNVMYWYQQKSSQAPKLLFHYYDKDFNNEADTPDNFQSRRPNTSFCFLDIRSPGLGDTAMYLCATSRDRGRDQPQHFGDGTRLSIL.

This clonotype was seen at least ten times. The CDR3 loop reads CASSYYPGLKSSYEQYF. The DNA of the CDR3 is TGCGCCAGCAGTTATTACCCGGGCCTCAAAAGCTCCTACGAGCAGTACTTC. The chain joins TRBV5-1 to TRBJ2-7; no reliable D call. V dropped 5 bases and J dropped 0 bases, with 21 bases sitting between them. CDR1 and CDR2 from the germline V gene are SGHRS and YFSETQ. The CDR3 is 17 residues long.

With respect to this clonotype: Possible read error: a much larger clone is one base away. This rearrangement joins TRBV5-6 to TRBJ2-7; TRBD1 is a possible D gene (6 bases). Trimming stripped 4 bases from V and 3 bases from J, with 14 bases between. The CDR3 spans 14 residues. Germline-derived CDR1 and CDR2 are SGHDT and YYEEEE. For the CDR3, the DNA is TGTGCCAGCAGCCCCCGGGACAACTACTACGAGCAGTACTTC. It yields the protein CASSPRDNYYEQYF.

This clonotype was recorded at least ten times. V usage is TRBV15 and J usage is TRBJ1-2, with 9 bases aligning to TRBD1. CDR3 length: 16 amino acids. Germline CDR1 LNHNV, CDR2 YYDKDF (reference sequence). V shed 5 bases and J 7 bases; nucleotides not matched to a gene: 14. The CDR3 loop reads CATSSRLRDRAGGYTF. The CDR3 region has the DNA TGTGCCACCAGCTCCCGTCTCCGGGACAGGGCGGGTGGCTACACCTTC.

Many counts were recorded for this clonotype. The junction departs from germline at one end; a sequencing error may be responsible. The chain carries TRBV12-3 or TRBV12-4 and TRBJ2-1; D possibly corresponds to TRBD2 (5 bases). The CDR3 consists of 15 residues. The CDR3 DNA sequence: TGTGCCAGCAGTCTAGCCGGGGAGTACTACAATGAGCAGTTCTTC. This codes for CASSLAGEYYNEQFF.

This clonotype was counted at least ten times. The J gene is TRBJ1-2, the V gene TRBV20-1; tentative D call: TRBD1 (6 bases). CDR1 DFQATT and CDR2 SNEGSKA come from the germline V gene (reference sequence). Trimming shortened V by 3 bases and J by 8 bases, and 19 bases separated the two germline ends. This CDR3 has 14 residues. CDR3 nucleotides: TGCAGTGCTAGGCCAAACAGGGACCCGGGGGGCTACACCTTC. Translation gives CSARPNRDPGGYTF.

CDR3 amino acids: CASSPSGGVEQYF. CDR3 DNA: TGTGCCAGCAGCCCAAGTGGGGGGGTCGAGCAGTACTTC. This rearrangement joins TRBV7-2 to TRBJ2-7; 7 positions agree with TRBD2. V lost 5 bases, J lost 6 bases, and 7 bases stayed unmatched. Germline V CDR1 and CDR2: SGHTA, FQGNSA. The CDR3 is 13 residues long.

The J gene is TRBJ2-1, the V gene TRBV12-3 or TRBV12-4; 7 bases are a match to TRBD2. The CDR3 runs to 13 residues. J gave up 10 bases and V 2 bases, and 5 bases lay outside the gene matches. The CDR3 DNA is TGTGCCAGCAGTTTATTGGGAGGGATCGAGCAGTTCTTC. Residues: CASSLLGGIEQFF.